What follows are 12 T cell receptor beta chains derived from one specimen sequenced in a study of T cell changes during pregnancy in multiple sclerosis. The table came from immunoSEQ multiplex PCR; TCRdb's copy has only in-frame clones and leaves some out. Of tens of thousands of clones listed, roughly nine tenths are singletons. The sequencing here drew on peripheral blood, taken in the first trimester of pregnancy. Every receptor here comes from a female donor in good health, enrolled as a control in a pregnancy study.

The CDR3 DNA follows: TGTGCCAGCAGCCAAGATAGGGTCGGAGCGGGCCTTCGAATGAACACCGGGGAGCTGTTTTTT. Amino acid sequence: CASSQDRVGAGLRMNTGELFF. The chain has TRBV4-2 and TRBJ2-2; tentative D call: TRBD2 (6 bases). The CDR3 has 21 amino acids. The V end was cut by 0 bases, the J end by 1 base, with 24 bases between. Germline V CDR1 and CDR2: LGHNA, YNFKEQ.

As to this clone: The same CDR3 is also encoded by other DNA sequences in this sample. CDR3 sequence: CAISESEGSGANVLTF. The DNA for the CDR3 is TGTGCCATCAGTGAGTCGGAGGGGTCTGGGGCCAACGTCCTGACTTTC. The gene calls are TRBV10-3 and TRBJ2-6; a possible D gene is TRBD2 (6 bases). Germline CDR1 ENHRY, CDR2 SYGVKD. Trimming cost V 0 bases and J 1 base, with 7 bases left between them. The CDR3 is 16 amino acids.

The genes are TRBV7-9 and TRBJ2-3; D is ambiguous. The CDR3 has 13 amino acids. Trimming removed 5 bases from V and 7 bases from J, with 13 bases in between. From germline, CDR1 is SEHNR and CDR2 FQNEAQ (reference sequence). The CDR3 region has the DNA TGTGCCAGCAGCCCTTGGAGCGATCATACGCAGTATTTT. Translating it yields CASSPWSDHTQYF.

The V and J genes are TRBV28 and TRBJ2-7, with 9 nucleotides matching TRBD2. The germline V gene has CDR1 MDHEN and CDR2 SYDVKM. Trimming cost V 3 bases and J 3 bases; bases outside gene matches: 6. This CDR3 is built from 15 residues. CDR3 DNA: TGTGCCAGCAGTTTTGCGGGAGGGCGTGACTACGAGCAGTACTTC. Protein sequence: CASSFAGGRDYEQYF.

The chain recombines TRBV19 with TRBJ2-2; 8 bases are shared with TRBD2. From germline, CDR1 is LNHDA and CDR2 SQIVND (reference sequence). V was pared by 7 bases and J by 4 bases, with 14 bases of the junction left unmatched. The CDR3 runs to 17 residues. CDR3 nucleotides: TGTGCCAGTACCCTCCCGGGGGGGCGCGGGGCCACCGGGGAGCTGTTTTTT. It translates to CASTLPGGRGATGELFF.

This rearrangement joins TRBV2 to TRBJ2-2; maybe TRBD1 (5 bases). The V gene's germline CDR1 is SNHLY and CDR2 FYNNEI. The CDR3 runs to 14 residues. The V end was cut by 6 bases, the J end by 7 bases, with 15 bases between. The CDR3 reads CASSATIRVGELFF. The CDR3 DNA follows: TGTGCCAGCAGCGCCACTATCAGGGTCGGGGAGCTGTTTTTT.

The chain recombines TRBV28 with TRBJ2-3; TRBD2 aligns across 7 bases. The V gene's germline CDR1 is MDHEN and CDR2 SYDVKM. The CDR3 length is 18 residues. V shed 5 bases, J shed 0 bases, and the junction held 14 bases outside the gene matches. CDR3 in DNA: TGTGCCAGCAGTATGGACACCTATAGCGGGTCTAGCACAGATACGCAGTATTTT. This codes for CASSMDTYSGSSTDTQYF.

V is TRBV28 and J is TRBJ1-4, with D maybe TRBD1 (5 bases). V was cut by 7 bases and J by 2 bases, with 5 bases left in between. The CDR3 totals 12 residues. Germline CDR1 reads MDHEN; CDR2 reads SYDVKM. CDR3 residues: CASTGTNEKLFF. DNA of the CDR3: TGTGCCAGCACAGGGACTAATGAAAAACTGTTTTTT.

The chain couples TRBV7-8 to TRBJ2-2; 15 bases match TRBD2. The junction had 2 bases not matched to a gene; V was cut back by 4 bases and J by 2 bases. Germline V gives CDR1 SGHVS, CDR2 FQNEAQ. The CDR3 length is 17 residues. The CDR3 sequence: CASSWTSGRENTGELFF. DNA for the CDR3: TGTGCCAGCAGCTGGACTAGCGGGAGGGAAAACACCGGGGAGCTGTTTTTT.

This sequence joins TRBV28 and TRBJ2-5, with TRBD1 as a possible D gene (5 bases). Trimming removed 2 bases from V and 5 bases from J, with 6 bases in between. The CDR3 is made up of 12 amino acids. Per germline, CDR1 MDHEN and CDR2 SYDVKM. The DNA of the CDR3 is TGTGCCAGCAGTTTAGGACATGAGACCCAGTACTTC. It encodes CASSLGHETQYF.

The chain couples TRBV5-1 to TRBJ1-4; perhaps TRBD1 as D (5 bases). Trimming shortened V by 4 bases and J by 0 bases, and 7 bases separated the two germline ends. CDR1 is SGHRS and CDR2 is YFSETQ in the germline V gene. This CDR3 has 14 amino acids. This CDR3 reads CASSPTATNEKLFF. Written as DNA, the CDR3 is TGCGCCAGCAGCCCGACAGCAACTAATGAAAAACTGTTTTTT.

V gene TRBV2 combines with J gene TRBJ2-1, with D maybe TRBD2 (6 bases). The V end was cut by 5 bases, the J end by 0 bases, with 17 bases between. The CDR3 spans 17 residues. Germline V lookup: CDR1 SNHLY, CDR2 FYNNEI. The CDR3: CASSIHRDGSSYNEQFF. CDR3 nucleotides: TGTGCCAGCAGTATTCACCGGGACGGGAGCTCCTACAATGAGCAGTTCTTC.